Below, one TCR beta chain is given with its context. The data were taken from a study of radiotherapy plus CTLA-4 blockade in lung cancer. Produced via immunoSEQ multiplex PCR; TCRdb's table is partial and in-frame only. The table has around 30,000 clones, roughly three quarters seen once. The CDR3 has 15 amino acids. Losses at the gene ends were 6 bases for V and 1 base for J; bases not matched to a gene: 4. The germline V gene has CDR1 SNHLY and CDR2 FYNNEI. V gene TRBV2 combines with J gene TRBJ1-5, with TRBD1 matching 9 bases. This receptor was obtained from a human donor with non-small cell lung cancer that progressed on radiotherapy plus ipilimumab. The starting material was peripheral blood, obtained from a patient treated with radiotherapy plus ipilimumab. The CDR3 reads CASRKQGASNQPQHF. The CDR3 coding sequence is TGTGCCAGCAGGAAACAGGGGGCAAGCAATCAGCCCCAGCATTTT.